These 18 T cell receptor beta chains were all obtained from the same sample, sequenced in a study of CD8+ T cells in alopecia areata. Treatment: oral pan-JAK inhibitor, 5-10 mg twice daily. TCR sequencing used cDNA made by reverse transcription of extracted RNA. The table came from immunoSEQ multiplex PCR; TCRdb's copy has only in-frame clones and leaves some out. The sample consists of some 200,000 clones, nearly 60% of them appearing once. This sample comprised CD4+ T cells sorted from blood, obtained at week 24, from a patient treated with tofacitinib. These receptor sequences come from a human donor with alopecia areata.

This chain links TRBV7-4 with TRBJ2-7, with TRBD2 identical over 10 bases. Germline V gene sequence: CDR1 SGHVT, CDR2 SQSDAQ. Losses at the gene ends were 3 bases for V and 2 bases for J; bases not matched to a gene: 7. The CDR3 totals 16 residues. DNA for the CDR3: TGTGCCAGCAGCTTCCTTGTTAGCGGGAGGCCCTACGAGCAGTACTTC. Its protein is CASSFLVSGRPYEQYF. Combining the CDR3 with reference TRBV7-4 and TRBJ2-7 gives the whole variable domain GAGVSQSPRYKVAKRGRDVALRCDSISGHVTLYWYRQTLGQGSEVLTYSQSDAQRDKSGRPSGRFSAERPERSVSTLKIQRTEQGDSAVYLCASSFLVSGRPYEQYFGPGTRLTVT.

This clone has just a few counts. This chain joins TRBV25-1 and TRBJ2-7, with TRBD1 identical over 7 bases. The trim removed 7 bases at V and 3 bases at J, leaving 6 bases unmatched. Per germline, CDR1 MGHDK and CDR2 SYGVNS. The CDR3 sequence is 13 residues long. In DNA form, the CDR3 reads TGTGCCAGCAAATTGACAGGGCGCTACGAGCAGTACTTC. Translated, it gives CASKLTGRYEQYF.

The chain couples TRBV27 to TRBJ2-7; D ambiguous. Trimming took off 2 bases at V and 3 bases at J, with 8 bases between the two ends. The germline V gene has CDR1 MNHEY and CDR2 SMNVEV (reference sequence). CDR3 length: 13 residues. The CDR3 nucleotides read TGTGCCAGCAGTTTAAGGCAGGACTACGAGCAGTACTTC. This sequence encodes CASSLRQDYEQYF.

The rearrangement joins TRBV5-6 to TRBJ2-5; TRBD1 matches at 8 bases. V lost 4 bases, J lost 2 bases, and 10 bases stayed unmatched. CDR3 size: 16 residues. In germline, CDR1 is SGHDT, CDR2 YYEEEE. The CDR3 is CASSIGWDRLQETQYF. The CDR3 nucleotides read TGTGCCAGCAGCATAGGTTGGGACAGGCTACAAGAGACCCAGTACTTC. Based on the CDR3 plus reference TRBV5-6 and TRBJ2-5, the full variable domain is DAGVTQSPTHLIKTRGQQVTLRCSPKSGHDTVSWYQQALGQGPQFIFQYYEEEERQRGNFPDRFSGHQFPNYSSELNVNALLLGDSALYLCASSIGWDRLQETQYFGPGTRLLVL.

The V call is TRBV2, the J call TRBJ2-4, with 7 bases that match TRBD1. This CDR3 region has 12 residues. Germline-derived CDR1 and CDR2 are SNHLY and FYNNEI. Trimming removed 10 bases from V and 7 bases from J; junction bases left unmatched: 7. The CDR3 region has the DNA TGTGCCACACACCTCAGGGGGAACATTCAGTACTTC. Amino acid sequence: CATHLRGNIQYF.

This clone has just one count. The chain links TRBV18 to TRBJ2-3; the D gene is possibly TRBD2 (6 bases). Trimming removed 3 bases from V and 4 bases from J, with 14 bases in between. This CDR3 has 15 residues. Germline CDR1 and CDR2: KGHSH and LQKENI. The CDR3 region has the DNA TGTGCCAGCTCACCGAGTCAAGGAGGGGCAGATACGCAGTATTTT. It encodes CASSPSQGGADTQYF.

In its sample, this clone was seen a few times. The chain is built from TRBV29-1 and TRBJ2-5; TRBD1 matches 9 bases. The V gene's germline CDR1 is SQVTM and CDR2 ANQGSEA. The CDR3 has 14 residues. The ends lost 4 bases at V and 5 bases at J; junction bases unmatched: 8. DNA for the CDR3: TGCAGCGTTGTCGAGGGACAGGGTTGGGAGACCCAGTACTTC. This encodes CSVVEGQGWETQYF. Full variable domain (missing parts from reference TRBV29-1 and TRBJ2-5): SAVISQKPSRDICQRGTSLTIQCQVDSQVTMMFWYRQQPGQSLTLIATANQGSEATYESGFVIDKFPISRPNLTFSTLTVSNMSPEDSSIYLCSVVEGQGWETQYFGPGTRLLVL.

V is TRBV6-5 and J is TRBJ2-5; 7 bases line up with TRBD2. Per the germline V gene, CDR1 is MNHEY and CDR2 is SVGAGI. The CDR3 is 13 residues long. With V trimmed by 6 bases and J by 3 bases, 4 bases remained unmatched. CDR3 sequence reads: CASSVRGEETQYF. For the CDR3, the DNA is TGTGCCAGCAGCGTACGGGGGGAAGAGACCCAGTACTTC.

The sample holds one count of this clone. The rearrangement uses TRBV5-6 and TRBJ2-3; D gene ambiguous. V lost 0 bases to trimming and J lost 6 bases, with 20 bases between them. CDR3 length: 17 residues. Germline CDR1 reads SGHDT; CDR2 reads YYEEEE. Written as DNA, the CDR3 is TGTGCCAGCAGCTTGGCCCACCTGGGTCCGTGGGCTGATACGCAGTATTTT. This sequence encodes CASSLAHLGPWADTQYF.

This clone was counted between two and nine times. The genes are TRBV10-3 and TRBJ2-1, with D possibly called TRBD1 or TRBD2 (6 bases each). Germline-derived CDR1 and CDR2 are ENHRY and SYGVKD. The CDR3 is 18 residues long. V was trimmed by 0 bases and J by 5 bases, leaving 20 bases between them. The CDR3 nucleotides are TGTGCCATCAGTGAGTCGAGGGGGTACCAGCGGGCCCACAATGAGCAGTTCTTC. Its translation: CAISESRGYQRAHNEQFF.

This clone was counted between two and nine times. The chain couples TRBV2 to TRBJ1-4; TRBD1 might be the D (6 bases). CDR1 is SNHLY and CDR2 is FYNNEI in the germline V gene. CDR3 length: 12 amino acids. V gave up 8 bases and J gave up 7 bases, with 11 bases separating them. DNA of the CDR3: TGTGCCAGCGGGGGCTTAGGTGAAAAACTGTTTTTT. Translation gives CASGGLGEKLFF.

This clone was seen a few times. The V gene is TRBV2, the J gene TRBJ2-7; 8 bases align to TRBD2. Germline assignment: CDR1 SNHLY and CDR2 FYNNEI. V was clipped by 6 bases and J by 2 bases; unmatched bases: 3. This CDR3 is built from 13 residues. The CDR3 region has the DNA TGTGCCAGCAGGCTAGCGGGTACCTACGAGCAGTACTTC. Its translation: CASRLAGTYEQYF. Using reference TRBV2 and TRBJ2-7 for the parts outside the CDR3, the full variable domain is EPEVTQTPSHQVTQMGQEVILRCVPISNHLYFYWYRQILGQKVEFLVSFYNNEISEKSEIFDDQFSVERPDGSNFTLKIRSTKLEDSAMYFCASRLAGTYEQYFGPGTRLTVT.

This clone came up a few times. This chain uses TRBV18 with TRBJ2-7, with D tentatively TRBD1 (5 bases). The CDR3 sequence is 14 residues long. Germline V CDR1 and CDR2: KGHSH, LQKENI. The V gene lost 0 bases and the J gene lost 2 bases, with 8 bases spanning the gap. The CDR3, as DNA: TGTGCCAGCTCACCACCAGACAGCACCTACGAGCAGTACTTC. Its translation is CASSPPDSTYEQYF.

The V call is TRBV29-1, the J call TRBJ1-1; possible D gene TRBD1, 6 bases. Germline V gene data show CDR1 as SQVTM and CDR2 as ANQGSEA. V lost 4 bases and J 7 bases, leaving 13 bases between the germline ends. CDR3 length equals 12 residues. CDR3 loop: CSVVARTDEAFF. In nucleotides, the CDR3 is TGCAGCGTTGTCGCCCGGACAGATGAAGCTTTCTTT.

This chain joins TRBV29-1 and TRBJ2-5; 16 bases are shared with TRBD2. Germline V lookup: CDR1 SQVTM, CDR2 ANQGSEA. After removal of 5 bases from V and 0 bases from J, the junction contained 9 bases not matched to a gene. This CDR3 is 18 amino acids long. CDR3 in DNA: TGCAGCGTTCAACGCGGGACTAGCGGGGGGGTGTACCAAGAGACCCAGTACTTC. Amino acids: CSVQRGTSGGVYQETQYF. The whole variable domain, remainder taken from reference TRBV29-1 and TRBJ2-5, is SAVISQKPSRDICQRGTSLTIQCQVDSQVTMMFWYRQQPGQSLTLIATANQGSEATYESGFVIDKFPISRPNLTFSTLTVSNMSPEDSSIYLCSVQRGTSGGVYQETQYFGPGTRLLVL.

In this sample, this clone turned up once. DNA for the CDR3: TGTGCCAGCAGTTTAACCCCTAGCGGGAGGCAAGAGACCCAGTACTTC. It is translated as CASSLTPSGRQETQYF. V is TRBV27 and J is TRBJ2-5; 11 positions agree with TRBD2. From germline, CDR1 is MNHEY and CDR2 SMNVEV (reference sequence). The CDR3 sequence is 16 residues long. V dropped 2 bases and J dropped 2; count of bases not matched to a gene: 4.

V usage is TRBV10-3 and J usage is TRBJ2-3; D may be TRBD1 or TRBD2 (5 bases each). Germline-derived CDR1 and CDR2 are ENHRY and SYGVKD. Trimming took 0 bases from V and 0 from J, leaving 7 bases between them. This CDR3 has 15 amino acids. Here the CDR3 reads CAISESGPSTDTQYF. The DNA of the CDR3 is TGTGCCATCAGTGAGTCGGGACCTAGCACAGATACGCAGTATTTT.

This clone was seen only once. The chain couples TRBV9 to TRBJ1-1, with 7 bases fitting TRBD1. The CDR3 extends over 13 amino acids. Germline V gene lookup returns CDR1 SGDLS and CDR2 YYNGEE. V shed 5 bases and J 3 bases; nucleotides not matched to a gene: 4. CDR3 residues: CASSQGTDTEAFF. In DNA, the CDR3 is TGTGCCAGCAGTCAAGGGACAGACACTGAAGCTTTCTTT.